This paragraph reports one T cell receptor (beta chain). The data belong to a study of tumor-infiltrating lymphocytes in primary liver carcinoma. V dropped 0 bases and J dropped 3; count of bases not matched to a gene: 5. CDR3 length: 16 amino acids. Germline V CDR1 and CDR2: SGHNT, YYREEE (reference sequence). TCR beta cDNA was prepared out of approximately 470 ng total RNA by means of a constant-region primer. Construction of TCR beta libraries relied on three successive nested multiplex PCR rounds employing slightly modified ARM-PCR. Running around 9 cycles apiece, the first two PCR rounds relied on TRBV1-TRBV30 forward primers together with a C-beta reverse primer. TCRdb processed the multiplex PCR reads anew with MiXCR; each CDR3 protein has one entry. The profile shows about 200,000 distinct CDR3 sequences, approximately 64% of them singletons. Germline DNA was extracted alongside blood RNA, which was obtained from unsorted whole blood.

The clonotype originates from an older woman with primary liver carcinoma and hepatitis B virus infection. J is TRBJ2-1 and V is TRBV5-4, with 8 nucleotides matching TRBD2. The source material was peripheral blood. The CDR3 loop reads CASSLAGGAYYNEQFF. DNA of the CDR3: TGTGCCAGCAGCTTGGCGGGGGGGGCCTACTACAATGAGCAGTTCTTC.